The TCR beta chain described here comes from a study of shared clonotypes between healthy human individuals. The naive CD8 fraction comprised CD45RO-negative cells positively selected for CCR7 and excluded terminally differentiated effector memory CD45RA+ cells. Trimming took 3 bases from V and 2 from J; bases not matched to a gene: 5. There are 16 residues in the CDR3. The germline CDR1 and CDR2 sequences are WNHNN and SYGVQD (reference sequence). Study-wide findings and caveats: Rarefaction showed that sequencing of sorted subsets was incomplete (despite large depth). When compared with the clonotypes that were shared by all four sorted-subset donors, the non-shared clonotypes turned out to have lower generation probabilities. Only blood was sampled, and tissue TCR repertoires likely differ from blood ones.

Concerning this clone itself: The target antigen is unknown.

A deep-level run was used for the assay. Sequencing used immunoSEQ multiplex PCR; TCRdb keeps in-frame clones, though not all of them. Here the sample spans 2 million to 2.5 million clones, about 95% being singletons. The TCR was taken from a man younger than 30 in good health. This sequence joins TRBV10-1 and TRBJ2-3; 10 bases are a match to TRBD1. The sample was naive CD8+ T cells sorted from blood. For the CDR3, the DNA is TGCGCCAGCAGTGACGCGACAGGGGGCTCCACAGATACGCAGTATTTT. Its protein is CASSDATGGSTDTQYF.